Shown below are 11 T cell receptor beta chains from a single sample sequenced in a study of T cell repertoires in cytomegalovirus infection (dated by TCRdb to between 2017 and 2020). Instrument on record: Illumina HiSeq 1500. Through fastp at Q25 and MiXCR, TCRdb rebuilt clones from the public reads, retaining in-frame beta chains. Rows with a matching CDR3 protein are joined into one entry that keeps the most common DNA and genes. The sample records more than 400,000 distinct CDR3 sequences, about a quarter of which are singletons. Of the sample, under 15% is held by the ten largest clones. The sequencing input was PBMCs. The receptors were gathered from a human donor in good health (CMV status not recorded). Some clones in this sample may be carry-over from other donors' samples.

This clonotype was seen a few times. The V call is TRBV6-6, the J call TRBJ2-7; TRBD1 matches 7 bases. This CDR3 contains 16 residues. Per the germline V gene, CDR1 is MNHNY and CDR2 is SVGAGI (reference sequence). Trimming removed 3 bases from V and 2 bases from J; junction bases left unmatched: 10. In DNA form, the CDR3 reads TGTGCCAGCAGTTATTCGGCCGGGACAGTCCCCTACGAGCAGTACTTC. It specifies CASSYSAGTVPYEQYF.

The J gene is TRBJ1-5, the V gene TRBV6-4; the D is unclear. Trimming cost V 0 bases and J 6 bases, with 15 bases left between them. The CDR3 is 16 residues long. Germline V gene sequence: CDR1 MRHNA, CDR2 SNTAGT. The CDR3 loop reads CASSDSAGNGGQPQHF. The DNA for the CDR3 is TGTGCCAGCAGTGACTCGGCGGGTAACGGCGGTCAGCCCCAGCATTTT.

The V and J genes are TRBV15 and TRBJ2-4; 7 positions agree with TRBD2. Germline V gives CDR1 LNHNV, CDR2 YYDKDF (reference sequence). This CDR3 contains 17 residues. V lost 0 bases, J lost 0 bases, and 5 bases stayed unmatched. CDR3 sequence: CATSRDGEGPAKNIQYF. As DNA, the CDR3 is TGTGCCACCAGCAGAGATGGGGAGGGACCAGCCAAAAACATTCAGTACTTC.

This clonotype appeared a few times. The rearrangement uses TRBV28 and TRBJ1-5; D not certain. The V gene's germline CDR1 is MDHEN and CDR2 SYDVKM. The CDR3 loop spans 12 amino acids. Trimming removed 8 bases from V and 3 bases from J, with 8 bases in between. CDR3 sequence: CASLQTNQPQHF. Here the CDR3 DNA reads TGTGCCAGCCTTCAAACCAATCAGCCCCAGCATTTT.

This clonotype was counted between two and nine times. This chain joins TRBV11-2 and TRBJ1-1; 9 positions match TRBD1. CDR3 length equals 14 residues. CDR1 SGHAT and CDR2 FQNNGV come from the germline V gene. The V gene end was trimmed by 5 bases and the J gene end by 3 bases; junction bases not matched to a gene: 4. The CDR3 here is CASSRGQGDTEAFF. CDR3 bases: TGTGCCAGCAGCCGGGGACAGGGTGACACTGAAGCTTTCTTT.

V usage is TRBV7-2 and J usage is TRBJ2-6, with D maybe TRBD1 (5 bases). Germline loops: CDR1 SGHTA, CDR2 FQGNSA. CDR3 size: 18 residues. V lost 1 base, J lost 0 bases, and 13 bases lay in between. The CDR3 DNA sequence: TGTGCCAGCAGCTTAGGAGACAGACTGAGCTCTGGGGCCAACGTCCTGACTTTC. Its translation is CASSLGDRLSSGANVLTF.

The chain is built from TRBV7-8 and TRBJ2-4, with D tentatively TRBD2 (5 bases). The CDR3 sequence is 17 residues long. In germline, CDR1 is SGHVS, CDR2 FQNEAQ. Trimming left V 1 base short and J 1 base short, with 14 bases between. The CDR3 sequence: CASSLVRVGRAKNIQYF. The CDR3 DNA sequence: TGTGCCAGCAGCTTAGTGAGGGTGGGCCGGGCCAAAAACATTCAGTACTTC.

V and J are TRBV5-4 and TRBJ2-3; unclear D gene. Trimming cost V 4 bases and J 2 bases, with 8 bases left between them. Germline CDR1 reads SGHNT; CDR2 reads YYREEE (reference sequence). This CDR3 is built from 13 residues. CDR3 bases: TGTGCCAGCAGCATCCAGCCCACAGATACGCAGTATTTT. Its translation is CASSIQPTDTQYF. The whole variable domain, filled in from reference TRBV5-4 and TRBJ2-3, reads ETGVTQSPTHLIKTRGQQVTLRCSSQSGHNTVSWYQQALGQGPQFIFQYYREEENGRGNFPPRFSGLQFPNYSSELNVNALELDDSALYLCASSIQPTDTQYFGPGTRLTVL.

V and J are TRBV20-1 and TRBJ2-2, with D unresolved. V was clipped by 3 bases and J by 5 bases, with 7 bases between them. Per germline, CDR1 DFQATT and CDR2 SNEGSKA (reference sequence). The CDR3 runs 12 residues. The CDR3 region is CSARRRTGELFF. The CDR3 DNA follows: TGCAGTGCTAGGCGGCGGACCGGGGAGCTGTTTTTT.

This clonotype appeared a few times. The chain carries TRBV4-3 and TRBJ2-3; 8 bases align to TRBD2. CDR1 and CDR2 from the germline V gene are LGHNA and YSLEER. V trimming: 4 bases; J trimming: 5 bases; junction bases outside the gene matches: 5. The CDR3 contains 14 residues. In DNA form, the CDR3 reads TGCGCCAGCAGCCCGGGACTAGATGGAGATACGCAGTATTTT. This encodes CASSPGLDGDTQYF.

This clonotype was counted between two and nine times. This sequence joins TRBV14 and TRBJ2-7; 7 positions agree with TRBD1. The CDR3 sequence is 13 residues long. Germline V gene lookup returns CDR1 SGHDN and CDR2 FVKESK. V lost 6 bases, J lost 2 bases, and 4 bases stayed unmatched. The CDR3 coding sequence is TGTGCCAGCAGGTGGGACAGACCCTACGAGCAGTACTTC. Translation gives CASRWDRPYEQYF.